Listed below are T cell receptor beta chains from one sample, sequenced in a study of CD8 T cells in ankylosing spondylitis. Each CDR3 protein is one row after TCRdb ran MiXCR on the 5' RACE reads. The sample has some 450,000 distinct CDR3 sequences, approximately 17% seen once. The sequencing input was blood, either unsorted or a sorted T cell fraction (not recorded which). The receptors come from a male donor with ankylosing spondylitis. The CDR3 runs from the conserved cysteine through the conserved F or W. D genes are given only for firm matches. A row's size may be missing; if present it is once, few, many or a size class.

J,V,D,size,DNA,CDR3
TRBJ2-1,TRBV24-1,TRBD2,NA,TGTGCCACCAGTGACCCTAGCGGGAAGTCCTACAATGAGCAGTTCTTC,CATSDPSGKSYNEQFF
TRBJ2-5,TRBV15,TRBD1,few,TGTGCCACCAGGGCCCGGGACAGGGGTAAAAACCAAGAGACCCAGTACTTC,CATRARDRGKNQETQYF
TRBJ1-6,TRBV12-3/TRBV12-4,TRBD1,few,TGTGCCAGCAGCTTGGACAGGGCTTTTTATAATTCACCCCTCCACTTT,CASSLDRAFYNSPLHF
TRBJ1-5,TRBV18,TRBD1,NA,TGTGCCAGCTCACTCTCGGGACAGCCCAATCAGCCCCAGCATTTT,CASSLSGQPNQPQHF
TRBJ2-3,TRBV11-2,NA,once,TGTGCCAGCAGCCCGACCACAGGGTTGGTCCGAGATACGCAGTATTTT,CASSPTTGLVRDTQYF
TRBJ2-2,TRBV5-6,NA,few,TGTGCCAGCAGCTTGGGGGGCGCAGGCTTCACCGGGGAGCTGTTTTTT,CASSLGGAGFTGELFF
TRBJ1-4,TRBV7-2,NA,few,TGTGCCAGCAGCCCGACGGCCAACATTAATGAAAAACTGTTTTTT,CASSPTANINEKLFF
TRBJ1-2,TRBV29-1,NA,many,TGCAGCGTTGTGGGCAGCCCTTCTAACTATGGCTACACCTTC,CSVVGSPSNYGYTF
TRBJ2-5,TRBV3-1,NA,few,TGTGCCAGCAGCCCACCAGCGGAGGAAGAGACCCAGTACTTC,CASSPPAEEETQYF
TRBJ1-1,TRBV3-1,NA,few,TGTGCCAGCAGCCAAGAAGGCCTTAACGGGTACTTT,CASSQEGLNGYF
TRBJ1-1,TRBV4-2,NA,NA,TGTGCCAGCAGCCAAGATCTGACAGTGACCACTGAAGCTTTCTTT,CASSQDLTVTTEAFF
TRBJ1-1,TRBV5-1,NA,few,TGCGCCAGCAGCTCATCCACAGCGAACACTGAAGCTTTCTTT,CASSSSTANTEAFF
TRBJ1-1,TRBV12-5,TRBD1,NA,TGTGCTAGTGGTTTTTATAACAGGGGGGCAAACACTGAAGCTTTCTTT,CASGFYNRGANTEAFF
TRBJ2-3,TRBV5-1,NA,few,TGCGCCAGCAGCTTGGTCGCAGGGGTGAGGTCAGATACGCAGTATTTT,CASSLVAGVRSDTQYF
TRBJ1-3,TRBV6-1,NA,few,TGTGCCAGCAGTCTCCAAATCTCTGGAAACACCATATATTTT,CASSLQISGNTIYF
TRBJ1-6,TRBV20-1,NA,NA,TGCAGTGTTAAGGGATCGACCTATAATTCACCCCTCCACTTT,CSVKGSTYNSPLHF
TRBJ1-5,TRBV28,TRBD1,few,TGTGCCAGCAAGGGGGCCGGCAATCAGCCCCAGCATTTT,CASKGAGNQPQHF
TRBJ1-1,TRBV7-2,TRBD1,NA,TGTGCCAGCAGCTTACCTTGGACAGGGAAGAACACTGAAGCTTTCTTT,CASSLPWTGKNTEAFF
TRBJ1-5,TRBV7-3,NA,NA,TGTGCCAGCAGCCACCGTGTTGCCCACGCACGCAATCAGCCCCAGCATTTT,CASSHRVAHARNQPQHF
TRBJ1-2,TRBV7-9,NA,few,TGTGCCAGCAGCCCAAAGGGAAACTATGGCTACACCTTC,CASSPKGNYGYTF
TRBJ2-2,TRBV12-3/TRBV12-4,NA,NA,TGTGCCAGCAACAGGGCATCCGGGGAGCTGTTTTTT,CASNRASGELFF
TRBJ2-3,TRBV7-2,TRBD2,NA,TGTGCCAGCATCCTTAGCGGGAGAGTGGCAGATACGCAGTATTTT,CASILSGRVADTQYF
TRBJ2-7,TRBV7-8,TRBD2,NA,TGTGCCAGCAGCCCGACTAGCGGGATCCGCGAGCAGTACTTC,CASSPTSGIREQYF
TRBJ2-3,TRBV20-1,NA,NA,TGCAGTCCTGCAGGCGGGGGCCTCACAGATACGCAGTATTTT,CSPAGGGLTDTQYF
TRBJ1-6,TRBV19,NA,NA,TGTGCCAGTACCAAGGGGACCTATAATTCACCCCTCCACTTT,CASTKGTYNSPLHF
TRBJ2-3,TRBV15,NA,few,TGTGCCACCAGCCCCCAGGGACAAGCCACAGATACGCAGTATTTT,CATSPQGQATDTQYF
TRBJ2-7,TRBV7-2,TRBD2,NA,TGTGCCAGCAGCCGCCTGGGGGGACTAGCTTTCAGCGAGCAGTACTTC,CASSRLGGLAFSEQYF
TRBJ2-3,TRBV2,NA,NA,TGTGCCAGCAGCGGGCATAGCACAGATACGCAGTATTTT,CASSGHSTDTQYF
TRBJ1-2,TRBV28,TRBD1,NA,TGTGCCAGCCACAGACAGGGGAGCTACACCTTC,CASHRQGSYTF
TRBJ1-2,TRBV12-3/TRBV12-4,NA,many,TGTGCCAGCAGCCAAGAGGAGACTGGCTACACCTTC,CASSQEETGYTF
TRBJ2-7,TRBV27,NA,few,TGTGCCAGCAACCTAAGGGTGGACTACGAGCAGTACTTC,CASNLRVDYEQYF
TRBJ1-2,TRBV7-3,TRBD1,few,TGTGCCAGCAGCGCTCAGGGGGCTCTTGGCTACACCTTC,CASSAQGALGYTF